This T cell receptor beta chain was recovered during a study of cytomegalovirus exposure and HLA in healthy donors. Across the study: A previous analysis identified 95 million to 130 million unique TCR beta sequences derived from around 200 million T cells.

A remark on this clone: The target antigen is unknown.

The PCR had 60 Vbeta and 13 Jbeta primers. The data were produced by immunoSEQ multiplex PCR, yet TCRdb's version contains in-frame clones alone and is incomplete. The sample has 85,000 to 100,000 clones, roughly three quarters seen once. Study-wide results and limits: Earlier analysis found most TCR beta V segments productive about 87% or about 30% of the time. Being indistinguishable, some V segments were excluded, TRBV6-2 and TRBV6-3 among them. The likely origin of a cluster of highly shared sequence variants was a sequencing artifact.

The CDR3 length is 15 residues. V lost 5 bases, J lost 3 bases, and 6 bases stayed unmatched. Per the germline V gene, CDR1 is ENHRY and CDR2 is SYGVKD. This TCR was recovered from a woman aged 40-49 years in good health and CMV-seronegative. Specimen: PBMCs. The rearrangement uses TRBV10-3 and TRBJ1-4; TRBD1 agrees at 7 bases. Written as DNA, the CDR3 is TGTGCCATCAGTCAAGGGACAGCCGCTAATGAAAAACTGTTTTTT. Protein: CAISQGTAANEKLFF.